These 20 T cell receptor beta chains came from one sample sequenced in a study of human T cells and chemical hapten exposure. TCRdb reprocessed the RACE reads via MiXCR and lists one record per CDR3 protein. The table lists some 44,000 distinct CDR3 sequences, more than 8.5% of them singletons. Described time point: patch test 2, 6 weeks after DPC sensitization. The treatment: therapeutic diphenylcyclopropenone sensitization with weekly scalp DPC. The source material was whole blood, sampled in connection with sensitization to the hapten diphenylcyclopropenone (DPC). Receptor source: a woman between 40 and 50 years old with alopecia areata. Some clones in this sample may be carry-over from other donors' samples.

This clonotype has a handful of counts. The CDR3 region has the DNA TGCAGCGTCATTTGGCAGGGAAAACTGTTTTTT. Encoded protein: CSVIWQGKLFF. The chain is built from TRBV29-1 and TRBJ1-4; TRBD1 is a possible D gene (5 bases). CDR1 SQVTM and CDR2 ANQGSEA come from the germline V gene. This CDR3 region has 11 residues. V lost 6 bases to trimming and J lost 10 bases, with 12 bases between them.

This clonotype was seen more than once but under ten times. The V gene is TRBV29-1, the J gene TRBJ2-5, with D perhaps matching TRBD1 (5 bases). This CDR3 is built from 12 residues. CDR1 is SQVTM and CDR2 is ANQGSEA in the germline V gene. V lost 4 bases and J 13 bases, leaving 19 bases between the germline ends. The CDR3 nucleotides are TGCAGCGTTGCCAGGGAATACCCCCGCACGTACTTC. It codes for CSVAREYPRTYF.

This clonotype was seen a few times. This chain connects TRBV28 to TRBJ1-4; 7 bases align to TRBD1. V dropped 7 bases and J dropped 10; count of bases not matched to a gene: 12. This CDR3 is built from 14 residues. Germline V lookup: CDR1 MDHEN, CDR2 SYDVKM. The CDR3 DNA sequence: TGTGCCAGCATTAACTCTGGGACAGCGGGAAAACTGTTTTTT. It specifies CASINSGTAGKLFF.

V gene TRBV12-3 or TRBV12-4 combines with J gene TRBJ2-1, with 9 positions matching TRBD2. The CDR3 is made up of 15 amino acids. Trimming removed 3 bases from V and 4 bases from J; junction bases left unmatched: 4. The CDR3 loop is CASSFAGGRYNEQFF. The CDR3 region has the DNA TGTGCCAGCAGTTTTGCGGGGGGGCGGTACAATGAGCAGTTCTTC.

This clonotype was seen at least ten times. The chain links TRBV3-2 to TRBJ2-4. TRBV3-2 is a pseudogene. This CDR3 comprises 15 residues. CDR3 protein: CASRKDTAFKNIQYF. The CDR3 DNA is TGTGCCAGCAGAAAAGACACAGCCTTTAAAAACATTCAGTACTTC.

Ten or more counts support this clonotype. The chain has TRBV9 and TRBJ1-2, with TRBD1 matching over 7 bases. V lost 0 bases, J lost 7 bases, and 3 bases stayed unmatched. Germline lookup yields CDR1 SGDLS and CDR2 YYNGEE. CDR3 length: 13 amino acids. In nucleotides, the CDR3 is TGTGCCAGCAGCGTAGACACAGGGGCTGGCTACACCTTC. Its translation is CASSVDTGAGYTF. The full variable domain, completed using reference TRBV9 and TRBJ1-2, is DSGVTQTPKHLITATGQRVTLRCSPRSGDLSVYWYQQSLDQGLQFLIQYYNGEERAKGNILERFSAQQFPDLHSELNLSSLELGDSALYFCASSVDTGAGYTFGSGTRLTVV.

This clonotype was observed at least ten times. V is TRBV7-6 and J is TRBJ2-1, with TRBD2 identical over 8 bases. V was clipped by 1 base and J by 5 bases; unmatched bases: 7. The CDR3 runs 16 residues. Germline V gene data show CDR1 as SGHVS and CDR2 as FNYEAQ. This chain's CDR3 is CASSLGGGPPNNEQFF. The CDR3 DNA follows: TGTGCCAGCAGCTTAGGCGGGGGGCCCCCAAACAATGAGCAGTTCTTC.

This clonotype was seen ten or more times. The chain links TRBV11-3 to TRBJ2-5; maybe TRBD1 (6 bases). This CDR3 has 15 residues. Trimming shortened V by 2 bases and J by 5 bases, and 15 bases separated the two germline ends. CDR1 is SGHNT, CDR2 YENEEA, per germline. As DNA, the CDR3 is TGTGCCAGCAGCTTATCTACAGGGATGGGGGAGACCCAGTACTTC. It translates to CASSLSTGMGETQYF.

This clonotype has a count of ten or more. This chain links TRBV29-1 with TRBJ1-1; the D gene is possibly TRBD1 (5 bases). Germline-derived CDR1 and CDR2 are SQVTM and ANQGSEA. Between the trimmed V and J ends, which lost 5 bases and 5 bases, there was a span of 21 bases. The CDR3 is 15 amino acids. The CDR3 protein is CSVKGQGNRLTEAFF. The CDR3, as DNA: TGCAGCGTTAAGGGGCAGGGTAACCGACTAACTGAAGCTTTCTTT.

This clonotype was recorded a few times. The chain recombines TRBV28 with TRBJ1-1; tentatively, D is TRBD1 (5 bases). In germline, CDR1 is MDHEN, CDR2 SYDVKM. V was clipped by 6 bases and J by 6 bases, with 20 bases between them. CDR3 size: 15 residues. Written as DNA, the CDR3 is TGTGCCAGCAGGGGAGGGCAGGGAGGTGAGGCTGAAGCTTTCTTT. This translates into CASRGGQGGEAEAFF. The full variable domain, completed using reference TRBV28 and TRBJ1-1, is DVKVTQSSRYLVKRTGEKVFLECVQDMDHENMFWYRQDPGLGLRLIYFSYDVKMKEKGDIPEGYSVSREKKERFSLILESASTNQTSMYLCASRGGQGGEAEAFFGQGTRLTVV.

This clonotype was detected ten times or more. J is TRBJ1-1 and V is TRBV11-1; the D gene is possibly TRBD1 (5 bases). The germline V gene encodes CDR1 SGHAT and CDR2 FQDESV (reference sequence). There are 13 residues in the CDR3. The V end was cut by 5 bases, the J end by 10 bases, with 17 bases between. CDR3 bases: TGTGCCAGCAGCCAAGGGACCCTTCAGGGAGCTTTCTTT. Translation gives CASSQGTLQGAFF.

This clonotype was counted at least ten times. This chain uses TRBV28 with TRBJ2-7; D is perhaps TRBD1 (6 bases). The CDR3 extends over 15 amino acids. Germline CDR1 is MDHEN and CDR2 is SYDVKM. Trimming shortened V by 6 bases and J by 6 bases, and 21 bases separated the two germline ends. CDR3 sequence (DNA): TGTGCCAGCAGACCCCCCCGGGACAACCGTCCCGAGCAGTACTTC. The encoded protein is CASRPPRDNRPEQYF. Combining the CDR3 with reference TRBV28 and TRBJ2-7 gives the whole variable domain DVKVTQSSRYLVKRTGEKVFLECVQDMDHENMFWYRQDPGLGLRLIYFSYDVKMKEKGDIPEGYSVSREKKERFSLILESASTNQTSMYLCASRPPRDNRPEQYFGPGTRLTVT.

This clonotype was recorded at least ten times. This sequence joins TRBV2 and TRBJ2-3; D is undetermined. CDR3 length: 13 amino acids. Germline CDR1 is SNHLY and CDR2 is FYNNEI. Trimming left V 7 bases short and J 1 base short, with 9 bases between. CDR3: CASIEDRTDTQYF. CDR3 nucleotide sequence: TGTGCCAGCATAGAGGACCGCACAGATACGCAGTATTTT.

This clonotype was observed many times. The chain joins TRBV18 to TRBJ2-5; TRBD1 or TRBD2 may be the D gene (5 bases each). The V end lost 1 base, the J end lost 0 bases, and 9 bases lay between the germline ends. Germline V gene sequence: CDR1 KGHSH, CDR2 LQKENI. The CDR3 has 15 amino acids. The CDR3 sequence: CASSPRDGYQETQYF. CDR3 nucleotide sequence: TGTGCCAGCTCACCACGGGACGGATACCAAGAGACCCAGTACTTC.

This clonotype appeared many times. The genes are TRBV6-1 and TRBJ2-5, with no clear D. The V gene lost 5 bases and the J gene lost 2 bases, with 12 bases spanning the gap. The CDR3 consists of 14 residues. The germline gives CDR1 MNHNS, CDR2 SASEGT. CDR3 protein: CASSPWLGQETQYF. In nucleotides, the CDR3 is TGTGCCAGCAGTCCCTGGTTGGGGCAAGAGACCCAGTACTTC.

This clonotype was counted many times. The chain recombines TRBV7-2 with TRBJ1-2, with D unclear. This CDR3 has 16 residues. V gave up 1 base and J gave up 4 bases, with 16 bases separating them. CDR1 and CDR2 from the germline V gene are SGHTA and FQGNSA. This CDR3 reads CASSLDIQASGYGYTF. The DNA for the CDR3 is TGTGCCAGCAGCTTAGATATCCAGGCGAGCGGCTATGGCTACACCTTC.

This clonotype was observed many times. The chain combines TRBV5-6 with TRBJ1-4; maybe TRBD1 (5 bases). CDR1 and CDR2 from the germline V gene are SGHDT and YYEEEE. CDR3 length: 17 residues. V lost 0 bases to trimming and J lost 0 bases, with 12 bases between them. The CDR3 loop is CASSLGVREPTNEKLFF. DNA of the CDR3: TGTGCCAGCAGCTTGGGAGTCAGGGAACCAACTAATGAAAAACTGTTTTTT.

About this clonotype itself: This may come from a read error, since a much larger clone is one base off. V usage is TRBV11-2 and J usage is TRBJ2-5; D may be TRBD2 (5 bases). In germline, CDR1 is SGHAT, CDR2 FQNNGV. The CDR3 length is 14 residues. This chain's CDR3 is CVSSRRTSQETQYF. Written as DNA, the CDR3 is TGTGTCAGCAGCAGACGGACTTCTCAAGAGACCCAGTACTTC.

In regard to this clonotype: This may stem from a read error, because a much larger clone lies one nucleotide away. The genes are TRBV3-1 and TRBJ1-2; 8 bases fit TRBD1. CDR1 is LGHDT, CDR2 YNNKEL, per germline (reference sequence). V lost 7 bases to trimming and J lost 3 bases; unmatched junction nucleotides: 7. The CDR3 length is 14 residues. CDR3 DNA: TGTGCCAGCAACCAGGGACAGGCACACTATGGCTACACCTTC. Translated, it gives CASNQGQAHYGYTF.

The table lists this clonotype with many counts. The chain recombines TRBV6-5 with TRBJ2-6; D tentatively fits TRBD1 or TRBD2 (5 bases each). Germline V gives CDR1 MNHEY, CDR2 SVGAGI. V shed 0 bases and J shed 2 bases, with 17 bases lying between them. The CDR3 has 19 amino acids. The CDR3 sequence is CASSYSGDLGYTGANVLTF. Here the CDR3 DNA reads TGTGCCAGCAGTTACTCGGGGGATCTTGGGTACACTGGGGCCAACGTCCTGACTTTC.